This T cell receptor beta chain was observed in a study of sequential checkpoint blockade in melanoma. Study in general: Both treatment sequences were followed by maintenance nivolumab.

Specified treatment: randomized to nivolumab then ipilimumab (arm A) or the reverse (arm B). Repertoires were generated with immunoSEQ multiplex PCR, while TCRdb's copy carries only in-frame clones and drops some. This table has about 30,000 clones, roughly 89% appearing once. The CDR3 has 14 residues. The trim removed 6 bases at V and 0 bases at J, leaving 1 base unmatched. Germline V gene data show CDR1 as MNHEY and CDR2 as SMNVEV (reference sequence). This sample comprised CD8+ T cells sorted from blood (inferred from file names), obtained from a patient given nivolumab and ipilimumab in sequence. The V and J genes are TRBV27 and TRBJ1-1; 10 nucleotides align to TRBD1. This TCR came from a human donor with melanoma. CDR3 DNA sequence: TGTGCCAGCAGCGACAGGGGGCTGAACACTGAAGCTTTCTTT. Protein product: CASSDRGLNTEAFF.